What follows describes a single T cell receptor (beta chain). This CDR3 has 14 residues. Trimming took off 5 bases at V and 7 bases at J, with 18 bases between the two ends. CDR1 SGHTA and CDR2 FQGNSA come from the germline V gene. The source of the sample is a study of shared T cell receptors in the human thymus. This table comes from immunoSEQ multiplex PCR, and its TCRdb copy is limited to in-frame clones, with some not included. The table has hundreds of thousands of clones, 70% to 80% seen once; the top ten hold about 0.013%. The same specimen was also included in a second study, on human thymus T cells. That work states: The people who donated were healthy Finnish babies having corrective surgery for congenital heart defects. Across thymic and blood repertoires, the usage of V and J genes appeared to be biased.

The sample was thymocytes. The source is a boy less than two years old with a congenital heart defect. This chain uses TRBV7-2 with TRBJ2-7; maybe TRBD2 (6 bases). This CDR3 reads CASSAGRRGAEQYF. CDR3 DNA: TGTGCCAGCAGCGCGGGACGGAGAGGAGCTGAGCAGTACTTC.